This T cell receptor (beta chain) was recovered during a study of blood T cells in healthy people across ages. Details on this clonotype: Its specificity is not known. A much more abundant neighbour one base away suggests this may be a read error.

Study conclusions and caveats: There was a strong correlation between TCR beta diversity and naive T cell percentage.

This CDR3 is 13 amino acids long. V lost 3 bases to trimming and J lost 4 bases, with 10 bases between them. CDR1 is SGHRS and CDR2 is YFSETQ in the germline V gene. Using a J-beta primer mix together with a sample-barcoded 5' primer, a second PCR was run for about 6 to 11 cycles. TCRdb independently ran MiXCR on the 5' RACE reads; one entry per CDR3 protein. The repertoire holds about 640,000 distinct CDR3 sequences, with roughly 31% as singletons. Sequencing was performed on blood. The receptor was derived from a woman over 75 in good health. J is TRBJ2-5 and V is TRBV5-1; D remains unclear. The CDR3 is CASSSNPRETQYF. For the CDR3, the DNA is TGCGCCAGCAGCTCTAATCCACGAGAGACCCAGTACTTC.